This T cell receptor beta chain came from a study of cytomegalovirus exposure and HLA in healthy donors. Overall study findings and caveats: Later analysis associated a missense DCLRE1C variant with TCR beta V- and J-gene trimming. Per published accounts, TCR beta sequences correctly predicted the HLA-A and HLA-B alleles of most subjects.

The germline CDR1 and CDR2 sequences are KGHSH and LQKENI. This CDR3 spans 14 amino acids. Trimming removed 2 bases from V and 1 base from J, with 7 bases in between. With respect to this clone: Its cognate antigen is unknown.

The PCR ran on 60 Vbeta and 13 Jbeta primers. Using immunoSEQ multiplex PCR, the repertoire was profiled, and TCRdb retains in-frame clones only, with some absent. The sample records some 100,000 clones, 65% to 80% being singletons. The sample was PBMCs. The sequence was collected from a female donor in good health and CMV-seropositive. The V and J genes are TRBV18 and TRBJ2-3; D gene ambiguous. The CDR3: CASSPSAGTDTQYF. CDR3 in DNA: TGTGCCAGCTCACCAAGCGCTGGCACAGATACGCAGTATTTT.